The rows below give T cell receptor beta chains drawn from one sample of a study. MiXCR, applied by TCRdb to the reads, yields one record per CDR3 protein. This table has about 7,100 distinct CDR3 sequences, roughly 32% appearing once. Sequencing was carried out using blood. These receptor sequences come from a human donor. The CDR3 runs from the conserved cysteine through the conserved F or W. A D gene is named only where the DNA matches it firmly. Only part of the rows carry a size: once, few, many, or a class if the clone is expanded.

abundance: medium-sized
v_gene: TRBV29-1
j_gene: TRBJ2-2
d_gene: TRBD2
CDR3aa: CSVGTSGMFTGELFF
CDR3nt: TGCAGCGTTGGGACTAGCGGGATGTTCACCGGGGAGCTGTTTTTT

abundance: medium-sized
v_gene: TRBV6-2/TRBV6-3
j_gene: TRBJ2-3
d_gene: TRBD2
CDR3aa: CASSPHTTSDTDTQYF
CDR3nt: TGTGCCAGCAGCCCGCATACGACTAGCGACACAGATACGCAGTATTTT

abundance: NA
v_gene: TRBV29-1
j_gene: TRBJ1-2
d_gene: NA
CDR3aa: CSVEDVDASNPF
CDR3nt: TGCAGCGTTGAAGACGTCGACGCCAGCAACCCCTTC

abundance: few
v_gene: TRBV19
j_gene: TRBJ2-1
d_gene: NA
CDR3aa: CASSMLGPSDTGEQFF
CDR3nt: TGTGCCAGTAGTATGTTGGGGCCCTCAGACACCGGGGAGCAGTTCTTC

abundance: medium-sized
v_gene: TRBV29-1
j_gene: TRBJ2-1
d_gene: TRBD1
CDR3aa: CSAGTAYESSYNEQFF
CDR3nt: TGCAGCGCCGGGACAGCATACGAGAGCTCCTACAATGAGCAGTTCTTC

abundance: NA
v_gene: TRBV29-1
j_gene: TRBJ2-7
d_gene: TRBD2
CDR3aa: CSVVSSGSSPDEQYF
CDR3nt: TGCAGCGTTGTATCTAGCGGGAGTTCACCCGATGAGCAGTACTTC

abundance: NA
v_gene: TRBV28
j_gene: TRBJ2-2
d_gene: NA
CDR3aa: CAAMEGTGELFF
CDR3nt: TGTGCCGCCATGGAGGGTACCGGGGAGCTGTTTTTT

abundance: medium-sized
v_gene: TRBV6-4
j_gene: TRBJ2-3
d_gene: NA
CDR3aa: CASSKGEDTDTQYF
CDR3nt: TGTGCCAGCTCGAAAGGTGAAGACACAGATACGCAGTATTTT

abundance: NA
v_gene: TRBV18
j_gene: TRBJ2-2
d_gene: NA
CDR3aa: CASSGTNTGELFF
CDR3nt: TGTGCCAGCTCAGGGACGAACACCGGGGAGCTGTTTTTT

abundance: medium-sized
v_gene: TRBV14
j_gene: TRBJ2-7
d_gene: NA
CDR3aa: CASSRGGQDYEQYF
CDR3nt: TGTGCCAGCAGCCGGGGGGGACAGGACTACGAGCAGTACTTC

abundance: many
v_gene: TRBV29-1
j_gene: TRBJ1-4
d_gene: TRBD1
CDR3aa: CSVVRQGNEKLFF
CDR3nt: TGCAGCGTTGTTAGACAGGGGAATGAAAAACTGTTTTTT

abundance: NA
v_gene: TRBV30
j_gene: TRBJ1-4
d_gene: NA
CDR3aa: CAWRAGEKLFF
CDR3nt: TGTGCATGGAGGGCAGGCGAAAAACTGTTTTTT

abundance: NA
v_gene: TRBV29-1
j_gene: TRBJ1-4
d_gene: NA
CDR3aa: CSVEGRGREKLFF
CDR3nt: TGCAGCGTCGAAGGCAGGGGAAGGGAAAAACTGTTTTTT

abundance: NA
v_gene: TRBV29-1
j_gene: TRBJ2-1
d_gene: TRBD2
CDR3aa: CSASTSGSYNEQFF
CDR3nt: TGCAGCGCCTCCACTAGCGGGAGCTACAATGAGCAGTTCTTC

abundance: NA
v_gene: TRBV13
j_gene: TRBJ2-3
d_gene: TRBD2
CDR3aa: CASSLGRAGPYTDTQYF
CDR3nt: TGTGCCAGCAGCTTAGGCCGAGCGGGACCTTACACAGATACGCAGTATTTT

abundance: many
v_gene: TRBV25-1
j_gene: TRBJ2-7
d_gene: NA
CDR3aa: CASGDRDLSYEQYF
CDR3nt: TGTGCCAGCGGGGACCGGGACTTATCCTACGAGCAGTACTTC

abundance: medium-sized
v_gene: TRBV18
j_gene: TRBJ2-7
d_gene: TRBD1
CDR3aa: CASSRTGAYEQYF
CDR3nt: TGTGCCAGCTCCCGGACAGGCGCCTACGAGCAGTACTTC

abundance: medium-sized
v_gene: TRBV30
j_gene: TRBJ1-3
d_gene: TRBD1
CDR3aa: CAWTHRGWENTIYF
CDR3nt: TGTGCCTGGACCCACAGGGGATGGGAAAACACCATATATTTT

abundance: NA
v_gene: TRBV20-1
j_gene: TRBJ1-2
d_gene: NA
CDR3aa: CSARDPVAGPDGYTF
CDR3nt: TGCAGTGCTAGAGATCCAGTGGCAGGGCCCGATGGCTACACCTTC

abundance: NA
v_gene: TRBV29-1
j_gene: TRBJ1-1
d_gene: NA
CDR3aa: CSVEGETEAFF
CDR3nt: TGCAGCGTAGAGGGGGAAACTGAAGCTTTCTTT

abundance: NA
v_gene: TRBV20-1
j_gene: TRBJ1-1
d_gene: TRBD1
CDR3aa: CSARSGVGTEKETEAFF
CDR3nt: TGCAGTGCTAGGTCGGGGGTCGGGACAGAGAAGGAGACTGAAGCTTTCTTT

abundance: many
v_gene: TRBV29-1
j_gene: TRBJ1-1
d_gene: TRBD1
CDR3aa: CSERQGMGTEAFF
CDR3nt: TGCAGCGAAAGACAGGGGATGGGAACTGAAGCTTTCTTT

abundance: medium-sized
v_gene: TRBV7-9
j_gene: TRBJ2-3
d_gene: NA
CDR3aa: CASSLAGVTDTQYF
CDR3nt: TGTGCCAGCAGCTTAGCGGGAGTAACAGATACGCAGTATTTT

abundance: medium-sized
v_gene: TRBV27
j_gene: TRBJ2-1
d_gene: NA
CDR3aa: CASSFLVHNEQFF
CDR3nt: TGTGCCAGCAGTTTCTTGGTCCACAATGAGCAGTTCTTC

abundance: NA
v_gene: TRBV18
j_gene: TRBJ2-7
d_gene: NA
CDR3aa: CASSSLSYNEQYF
CDR3nt: TGTGCCAGCTCCTCCCTCTCCTACAATGAGCAGTACTTC

abundance: NA
v_gene: TRBV18
j_gene: TRBJ1-1
d_gene: NA
CDR3aa: CASSPPRGTEAFF
CDR3nt: TGTGCCAGCTCACCACCGAGGGGGACTGAAGCTTTCTTT

abundance: NA
v_gene: TRBV29-1
j_gene: TRBJ1-1
d_gene: NA
CDR3aa: CSGVLTGNTEAFF
CDR3nt: TGCAGCGGAGTACTTACAGGGAACACTGAAGCTTTCTTT

abundance: NA
v_gene: TRBV29-1
j_gene: TRBJ2-1
d_gene: NA
CDR3aa: CSVEVEDTQLF
CDR3nt: TGCAGCGTTGAAGTAGAAGATACGCAGCTCTTC

abundance: many
v_gene: TRBV29-1
j_gene: TRBJ2-1
d_gene: TRBD2
CDR3aa: CSVTGTSGIGEQFF
CDR3nt: TGCAGCGTAACCGGGACTAGCGGGATCGGTGAGCAGTTCTTC

abundance: many
v_gene: TRBV6-2/TRBV6-3
j_gene: TRBJ1-5
d_gene: NA
CDR3aa: CASSGPLSSQPQHF
CDR3nt: TGTGCCAGCAGCGGACCCCTGAGCAGTCAGCCCCAGCATTTT

abundance: NA
v_gene: TRBV20-1
j_gene: TRBJ2-1
d_gene: NA
CDR3aa: CSALPPWRDEQFF
CDR3nt: TGCAGTGCTCTACCGCCATGGAGGGATGAGCAGTTCTTC

abundance: medium-sized
v_gene: TRBV29-1
j_gene: TRBJ1-1
d_gene: TRBD1
CDR3aa: CSVQGVSTEAFF
CDR3nt: TGCAGCGTTCAGGGGGTTTCCACTGAAGCTTTCTTT

abundance: NA
v_gene: TRBV29-1
j_gene: TRBJ2-3
d_gene: NA
CDR3aa: CSVVEHERDTQYF
CDR3nt: TGCAGCGTTGTTGAACATGAGAGGGATACGCAGTATTTT

abundance: many
v_gene: TRBV12-3/TRBV12-4
j_gene: TRBJ2-5
d_gene: TRBD2
CDR3aa: CASSLLAGQETQYF
CDR3nt: TGTGCCAGCAGTCTCCTAGCGGGACAAGAGACCCAGTACTTC

abundance: few
v_gene: TRBV4-2
j_gene: TRBJ1-4
d_gene: NA
CDR3aa: CASSQDFVGEKLFF
CDR3nt: TGTGCCAGCAGCCAAGATTTCGTGGGGGAAAAACTGTTTTTT

abundance: medium-sized
v_gene: TRBV7-9
j_gene: TRBJ2-2
d_gene: NA
CDR3aa: CASDRYTGELFF
CDR3nt: TGTGCCAGCGACAGGTACACCGGGGAGCTGTTTTTT

abundance: medium-sized
v_gene: TRBV4-2
j_gene: TRBJ2-7
d_gene: NA
CDR3aa: CASSQELYYEQYF
CDR3nt: TGTGCCAGCAGCCAAGAACTTTACTACGAGCAGTACTTC

abundance: medium-sized
v_gene: TRBV4-2
j_gene: TRBJ2-7
d_gene: TRBD2
CDR3aa: CASSQQTSEGYEQYF
CDR3nt: TGTGCCAGCAGCCAACAGACTAGCGAGGGATACGAGCAGTACTTC

abundance: few
v_gene: TRBV18
j_gene: TRBJ1-5
d_gene: NA
CDR3aa: CASSPEEGQPQHF
CDR3nt: TGTGCCAGCTCACCGGAGGAAGGGCAGCCCCAGCATTTT

abundance: few
v_gene: TRBV5-1
j_gene: TRBJ2-3
d_gene: NA
CDR3aa: CASSLSERFTDTQYF
CDR3nt: TGCGCCAGCAGCTTAAGCGAGCGATTCACAGATACGCAGTATTTT

abundance: NA
v_gene: TRBV29-1
j_gene: TRBJ1-5
d_gene: NA
CDR3aa: CSVEKRGAGQPQHF
CDR3nt: TGCAGCGTTGAGAAGCGGGGTGCCGGTCAGCCCCAGCATTTT

abundance: medium-sized
v_gene: TRBV4-2
j_gene: TRBJ2-7
d_gene: NA
CDR3aa: CASSQGEVRDEQYF
CDR3nt: TGTGCCAGCAGCCAAGGTGAGGTACGCGACGAGCAGTACTTC

abundance: many
v_gene: TRBV18
j_gene: TRBJ1-1
d_gene: TRBD1
CDR3aa: CASSPSGQGTEAFF
CDR3nt: TGTGCCAGCTCACCATCGGGACAGGGGACTGAAGCTTTCTTT

abundance: few
v_gene: TRBV14
j_gene: TRBJ1-5
d_gene: TRBD1
CDR3aa: CNIVGTGSGQPQHF
CDR3nt: TGTAACATTGTGGGGACAGGGTCGGGGCAGCCCCAGCATTTT

abundance: medium-sized
v_gene: TRBV18
j_gene: TRBJ1-1
d_gene: NA
CDR3aa: CASSPRQNTEAFF
CDR3nt: TGTGCCAGCTCACCACGGCAGAACACTGAAGCTTTCTTT

abundance: NA
v_gene: TRBV30
j_gene: TRBJ2-2
d_gene: NA
CDR3aa: CAGGNTRELFF
CDR3nt: TGTGCAGGGGGGAACACCAGGGAGCTGTTTTTT

abundance: medium-sized
v_gene: TRBV18
j_gene: TRBJ1-1
d_gene: NA
CDR3aa: CASSSGGHTEAFF
CDR3nt: TGTGCCAGCTCCTCGGGGGGGCACACTGAAGCTTTCTTT

abundance: NA
v_gene: TRBV29-1
j_gene: TRBJ1-2
d_gene: TRBD1
CDR3aa: CSVGQGAEGYTF
CDR3nt: TGCAGCGTTGGACAGGGGGCAGAAGGCTACACCTTC

abundance: NA
v_gene: TRBV30
j_gene: TRBJ1-3
d_gene: NA
CDR3aa: CAWAGLGNTIYF
CDR3nt: TGTGCCTGGGCAGGGCTTGGAAACACCATATATTTT

abundance: medium-sized
v_gene: TRBV28
j_gene: TRBJ1-5
d_gene: TRBD1
CDR3aa: CASIPRQGPNQPQHF
CDR3nt: TGTGCCAGCATCCCGAGACAGGGGCCCAATCAGCCCCAGCATTTT